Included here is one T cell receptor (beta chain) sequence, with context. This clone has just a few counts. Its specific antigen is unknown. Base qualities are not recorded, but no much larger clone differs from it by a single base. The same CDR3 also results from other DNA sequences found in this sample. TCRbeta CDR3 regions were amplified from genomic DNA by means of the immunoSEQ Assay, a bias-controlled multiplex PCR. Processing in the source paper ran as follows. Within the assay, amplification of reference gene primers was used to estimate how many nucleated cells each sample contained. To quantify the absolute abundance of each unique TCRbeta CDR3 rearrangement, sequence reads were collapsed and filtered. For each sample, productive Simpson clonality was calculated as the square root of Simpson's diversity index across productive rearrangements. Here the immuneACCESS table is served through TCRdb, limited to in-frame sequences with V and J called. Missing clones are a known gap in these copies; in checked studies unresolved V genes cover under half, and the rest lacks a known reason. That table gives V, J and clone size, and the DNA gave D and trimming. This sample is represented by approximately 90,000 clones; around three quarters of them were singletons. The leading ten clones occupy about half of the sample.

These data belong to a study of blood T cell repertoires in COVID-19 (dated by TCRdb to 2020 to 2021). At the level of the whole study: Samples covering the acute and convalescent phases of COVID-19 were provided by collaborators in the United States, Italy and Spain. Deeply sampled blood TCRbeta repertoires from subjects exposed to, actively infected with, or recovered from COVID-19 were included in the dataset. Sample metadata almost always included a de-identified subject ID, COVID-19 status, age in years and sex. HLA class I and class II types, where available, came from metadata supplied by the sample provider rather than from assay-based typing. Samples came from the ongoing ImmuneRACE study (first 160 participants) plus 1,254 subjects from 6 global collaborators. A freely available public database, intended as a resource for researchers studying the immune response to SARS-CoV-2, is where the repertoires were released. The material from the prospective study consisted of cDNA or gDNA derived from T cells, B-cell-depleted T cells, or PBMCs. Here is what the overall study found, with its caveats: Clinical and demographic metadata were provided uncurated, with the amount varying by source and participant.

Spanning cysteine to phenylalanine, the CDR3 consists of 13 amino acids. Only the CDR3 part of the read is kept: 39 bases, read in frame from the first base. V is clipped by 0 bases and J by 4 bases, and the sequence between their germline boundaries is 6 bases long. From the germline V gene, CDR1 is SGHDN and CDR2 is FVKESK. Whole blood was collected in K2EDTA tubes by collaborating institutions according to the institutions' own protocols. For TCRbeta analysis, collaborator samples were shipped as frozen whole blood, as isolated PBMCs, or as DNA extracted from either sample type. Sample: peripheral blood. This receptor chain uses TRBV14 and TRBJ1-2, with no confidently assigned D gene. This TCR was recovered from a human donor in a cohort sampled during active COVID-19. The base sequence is TGTGCCAGCAGCCAAGATCCAGGCTATGGCTACACCTTC. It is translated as CASSQDPGYGYTF.